The 4 T cell receptor beta chains given below trace back to one sample, sequenced in a study of response to subunit inactivated influenza vaccine. TCRdb recomputed calls from the RT-PCR reads with MiXCR, one row per CDR3 protein. The table records more than 550,000 distinct CDR3 sequences, roughly 10% of them present only once. The input for sequencing was PBMCs from blood, taken on the day of vaccination. These receptors all come from a man over 45 who received an inactivated influenza vaccine.

There are many counts of this clonotype. The V call is TRBV7-6, the J call TRBJ2-7, with 7 bases lining up with TRBD2. The germline V gene has CDR1 SGHVS and CDR2 FNYEAQ. The junction had 6 bases not matched to a gene; V was cut back by 5 bases and J by 2 bases. This CDR3 is built from 14 residues. The CDR3 loop is CASSPFSGAYEQYF. The DNA for the CDR3 is TGTGCCAGCAGCCCCTTCAGCGGGGCCTACGAGCAGTACTTC.

This clonotype showed up many times. The chain links TRBV12-3 or TRBV12-4 to TRBJ2-3, with D possibly matching TRBD1 (6 bases). Trimming cost V 6 bases and J 3 bases, with 16 bases left between them. The CDR3 contains 15 residues. CDR3 region: CASSLGALRTDTQYF. CDR3 in DNA: TGTGCCAGCAGCTTGGGGGCCTTGAGAACAGATACGCAGTATTTT.

The chain combines TRBV20-1 with TRBJ2-7; TRBD2 matches 7 bases. Germline V gives CDR1 DFQATT, CDR2 SNEGSKA (reference sequence). V dropped 4 bases and J dropped 3; count of bases not matched to a gene: 9. CDR3 length: 14 amino acids. The CDR3 region is CSANSGGRGYEQYF. CDR3 nucleotide sequence: TGCAGTGCTAATTCGGGAGGCCGAGGCTACGAGCAGTACTTC.

This clonotype was seen ten or more times. The chain employs TRBV9 and TRBJ2-7; 7 positions agree with TRBD1. Trimming at V came to 0 bases and at J to 7 bases, leaving 7 bases not matched to a gene. The germline V gene has CDR1 SGDLS and CDR2 YYNGEE. CDR3 length equals 14 residues. CDR3 DNA: TGTGCCAGCAGCGTAGAAGCAGGGGGATGGGAGCAGTACTTC. It encodes CASSVEAGGWEQYF.